The 23 T cell receptor beta chains listed next were all sequenced from one sample in a study of blood T cell repertoires in COVID-19. TCRdb's copy holds only in-frame clones and misses some; the assay was immunoSEQ multiplex PCR. The table has around 200,000 clones, around 85% seen once. Sequencing input: peripheral blood. The receptors originated from an elderly woman with acute or convalescent COVID-19.

The chain couples TRBV30 to TRBJ2-1; D is unresolved. The CDR3 runs to 13 residues. Per germline, CDR1 GTSNPN and CDR2 SVGIG (reference sequence). Trimming shortened V by 5 bases and J by 1 base, and 9 bases separated the two germline ends. The CDR3 sequence: CAWAFLSYNEQFF. In DNA form, the CDR3 reads TGTGCCTGGGCCTTTCTATCCTACAATGAGCAGTTCTTC.

The chain carries TRBV5-6 and TRBJ1-6; 9 bases are shared with TRBD1. The germline V gene has CDR1 SGHDT and CDR2 YYEEEE. This CDR3 region has 15 residues. J lost 7 bases, V lost 4 bases, and 6 bases had no gene match. CDR3 in amino acids: CASSGTGFGNSPLHF. The DNA of the CDR3 is TGTGCCAGCAGCGGGACAGGGTTCGGAAATTCACCCCTCCACTTT.

The chain has TRBV2 and TRBJ2-3; 9 nucleotides line up with TRBD2. CDR1 and CDR2 from the germline V gene are SNHLY and FYNNEI. CDR3 length: 14 amino acids. The V and J ends lost 4 bases and 5 bases, in that order; junction bases with no gene match: 4. The CDR3 spells CASSARGGQDTQYF. The DNA of the CDR3 is TGTGCCAGCAGTGCGCGGGGGGGTCAAGATACGCAGTATTTT.

This chain connects TRBV24-1 to TRBJ2-5, with 9 bases aligning to TRBD2. This CDR3 comprises 16 residues. Trimming removed 3 bases from V and 2 bases from J; junction bases left unmatched: 6. Germline assignment: CDR1 KGHDR and CDR2 SFDVKD. The CDR3 nucleotides read TGTGCCACCAGTGATCCAAAGCGGGGGGCACAAGAGACCCAGTACTTC. This codes for CATSDPKRGAQETQYF.

V usage is TRBV18 and J usage is TRBJ2-2, with 10 bases lining up with TRBD1. The germline gives CDR1 KGHSH, CDR2 LQKENI. V gave up 1 base and J gave up 2 bases; unmatched junction bases: 4. This CDR3 has 17 amino acids. DNA of the CDR3: TGTGCCAGCTCACCACGGACAGGGGGAAGTAACACCGGGGAGCTGTTTTTT. Protein product: CASSPRTGGSNTGELFF.

J is TRBJ2-7 and V is TRBV5-4, with TRBD1 identical over 9 bases. Germline V lookup: CDR1 SGHNT, CDR2 YYREEE (reference sequence). The CDR3 sequence is 16 residues long. J lost 1 base, V lost 8 bases, and 13 bases had no gene match. The CDR3, as DNA: TGTGCCAGTGAATTTGGAATGGGGACAGGGTCCTACGAGCAGTACTTC. It specifies CASEFGMGTGSYEQYF.

The rearrangement uses TRBV7-8 and TRBJ2-2, with a tentative D call TRBD1 (7 bases). The CDR3 is 21 residues long. Trimming removed 2 bases at V and 4 bases at J, with 29 bases between. Germline V CDR1 and CDR2: SGHVS, FQNEAQ. CDR3 in DNA: TGTGCCAGCAGCTTATTCCAGGGGGACTGGCGGGATAGGCGCTTCACCGGGGAGCTGTTTTTT. Translating gives CASSLFQGDWRDRRFTGELFF.

The V and J genes are TRBV3-1 (or the pseudogene TRBV3-2) and TRBJ2-5, with D maybe TRBD1 (5 bases). The germline V and J ends were trimmed by 1 base and 4 bases, with 13 bases remaining between them. The germline CDR1 and CDR2 sequences are LGHDT and YNNKEL (reference sequence). The CDR3 extends over 15 amino acids. CDR3 in DNA: TGTGCCAGCAGCCAAGGTGGGGCCCTGGGAGAGACCCAGTACTTC. Protein: CASSQGGALGETQYF.

The chain has TRBV11-2 and TRBJ1-2, with no clear D. Germline-derived CDR1 and CDR2 are SGHAT and FQNNGV. This CDR3 contains 14 residues. V was shortened by 0 bases and J by 4 bases, with 9 bases between the two germline ends. The CDR3: CASSLDLIPYGYTF. DNA of the CDR3: TGTGCCAGCAGCTTAGATTTAATCCCCTATGGCTACACCTTC.

The rearrangement uses TRBV4-3 and TRBJ2-3; 11 nucleotides align to TRBD2. The junction had 9 bases not matched to a gene; V was cut back by 3 bases and J by 4 bases. CDR1 is LGHNA, CDR2 YSLEER, per germline. This CDR3 comprises 17 residues. The CDR3 coding sequence is TGCGCCAGCAGCCAGCGGGCTAGCGGGGGGCGCGCAGATACGCAGTATTTT. It encodes CASSQRASGGRADTQYF.

As to this clone: A read error may account for a junction end that differs from germline. This chain uses TRBV2 with TRBJ2-3, with D unclear. There are 14 residues in the CDR3. CDR1 SNHLY and CDR2 FYNNEI come from the germline V gene. CDR3 DNA: TGTGCCAGCAGGGAAGCTACTAGCACAGATACGCAGTATTTT. The encoded protein is CASREATSTDTQYF.

This clone was counted between two and nine times. The chain joins TRBV5-8 to TRBJ2-1; 10 positions agree with TRBD2. This CDR3 has 16 amino acids. Trimming at V came to 0 bases and at J to 8 bases, leaving 8 bases not matched to a gene. Germline V gene sequence: CDR1 SGHTS, CDR2 YDEGEE. The CDR3 is CASSLESSGRGHEQFF. CDR3 DNA: TGTGCCAGCAGCTTGGAGTCTAGCGGGAGAGGTCATGAGCAGTTCTTC.

In DNA form, the CDR3 reads TGTGCCAGCATTCAACGGACTAGCGGGAGTAATGAGCAGTTCTTC. Translated, it gives CASIQRTSGSNEQFF. V is TRBV7-9 and J is TRBJ2-1; 13 positions match TRBD2. The V gene end was trimmed by 7 bases and the J gene end by 7 bases; junction bases not matched to a gene: 7. This CDR3 comprises 15 residues. Looked up from germline, CDR1 is SEHNR and CDR2 is FQNEAQ (reference sequence).

V gene TRBV7-9 combines with J gene TRBJ2-7, with D possibly being TRBD1 (6 bases). This CDR3 has 15 amino acids. Trimming removed 5 bases from V and 5 bases from J, with 19 bases in between. Germline assignment: CDR1 SEHNR and CDR2 FQNEAQ (reference sequence). CDR3 sequence reads: CASSNSTGLYHEQYF. CDR3 sequence (DNA): TGTGCCAGCAGCAACTCTACAGGGTTATACCACGAGCAGTACTTC.

Only a few counts were recorded for this clone. The rearrangement links TRBV7-2 to TRBJ1-1; TRBD1 might be the D (5 bases). CDR1 SGHTA and CDR2 FQGNSA come from the germline V gene. The CDR3 consists of 14 residues. V was pared by 1 base and J by 1 base, with 7 bases between. The CDR3 nucleotides read TGTGCCAGCAGCTTAGGACAGCAGAACACTGAAGCTTTCTTT. Translated: CASSLGQQNTEAFF.

CDR3 in amino acids: CASSSRQGADYGYTF. The CDR3 region has the DNA TGTGCCAGCAGTTCCCGACAGGGGGCTGACTATGGCTACACCTTC. The V call is TRBV6-7, the J call TRBJ1-2; 10 bases line up with TRBD1. TRBV6-7 has ORF status, its function being uncertain. The length of the CDR3 is 15 residues. The V and J ends lost 4 bases and 3 bases, in that order; junction bases with no gene match: 5.

The rearrangement links TRBV30 to TRBJ1-5, with 7 bases aligning to TRBD1. Germline V gene data show CDR1 as GTSNPN and CDR2 as SVGIG (reference sequence). V shed 2 bases, J shed 4 bases, and the junction held 5 bases outside the gene matches. CDR3 length: 14 residues. The CDR3 here is CAWSPGGGNQPQHF. In DNA form, the CDR3 reads TGTGCCTGGAGTCCAGGGGGTGGTAATCAGCCCCAGCATTTT.

This chain connects TRBV7-2 to TRBJ2-1, with TRBD1 identical over 7 bases. V lost 5 bases to trimming and J lost 4 bases; unmatched junction nucleotides: 8. Germline-derived CDR1 and CDR2 are SGHTA and FQGNSA. This CDR3 region has 15 residues. The CDR3 spells CASSQDRASYNEQFF. CDR3 nucleotides: TGTGCCAGCAGCCAAGACAGGGCCTCATACAATGAGCAGTTCTTC.

J is TRBJ2-5 and V is TRBV29-1, with TRBD2 identical over 12 bases. Per germline, CDR1 SQVTM and CDR2 ANQGSEA. The CDR3 contains 13 residues. V trimming: 7 bases; J trimming: 3 bases; junction bases outside the gene matches: 3. CDR3 DNA sequence: TGCAGCGGATGGACTAGCGGGGAAGAGACCCAGTACTTC. Translating it yields CSGWTSGEETQYF.

The V call is TRBV7-2, the J call TRBJ2-1, with 9 nucleotides matching TRBD1. This CDR3 region has 16 residues. Germline assignment: CDR1 SGHTA and CDR2 FQGNSA. V trimming: 6 bases; J trimming: 4 bases; junction bases outside the gene matches: 10. The CDR3 is CASRSTGGPTYNEQFF. CDR3 DNA sequence: TGTGCCAGCAGGTCCACAGGGGGCCCCACTTACAATGAGCAGTTCTTC. Filled out from reference TRBV7-2 and TRBJ2-1, the complete variable domain reads GAGVSQSPSNKVTEKGKDVELRCDPISGHTALYWYRQSLGQGLEFLIYFQGNSAPDKSGLPSDRFSAERTGGSVSTLTIQRTQQEDSAVYLCASRSTGGPTYNEQFFGPGTRLTVL.

The count of this clone is one. The chain combines TRBV19 with TRBJ2-2; 10 bases are shared with TRBD1. This CDR3 comprises 14 residues. Germline lookup yields CDR1 LNHDA and CDR2 SQIVND (reference sequence). The ends lost 6 bases at V and 4 bases at J; junction bases unmatched: 2. In DNA, the CDR3 is TGTGCCAGTAGGGACAGGGGGAGCACCGGGGAGCTGTTTTTT. This gives the protein CASRDRGSTGELFF.

This clone was counted only a few times. The genes are TRBV18 and TRBJ1-2, with D perhaps matching TRBD1 (5 bases). This CDR3 is built from 13 residues. V gave up 3 bases and J gave up 4 bases, with 9 bases separating them. Germline CDR1 reads KGHSH; CDR2 reads LQKENI. The CDR3 spells CASSPTVSYGYTF. CDR3 nucleotide sequence: TGTGCCAGCTCACCGACAGTTTCCTATGGCTACACCTTC.

CDR3 nucleotides: TGTGCCAGCAGCTTAGAAGGGGGCACTAATGAAAAACTGTTTTTT. It specifies CASSLEGGTNEKLFF. J is TRBJ1-4 and V is TRBV7-9, with 7 nucleotides matching TRBD1. The V gene end was trimmed by 1 base and the J gene end by 2 bases; junction bases not matched to a gene: 1. Germline V gene sequence: CDR1 SEHNR, CDR2 FQNEAQ (reference sequence). The CDR3 totals 15 residues. Supplemented by reference TRBV7-9 and TRBJ1-4, the full variable domain reads DTGVSQNPRHKITKRGQNVTFRCDPISEHNRLYWYRQTLGQGPEFLTYFQNEAQLEKSRLLSDRFSAERPKGSFSTLEIQRTEQGDSAMYLCASSLEGGTNEKLFFGSGTQLSVL.